This T cell receptor (beta chain) is drawn from a study of OX40 agonist ivuxolimab in advanced cancers. Study-wide background: With ivuxolimab, an agonistic anti-OX40 (CD134) antibody, patients were treated. Dosing consisted of intravenous ivuxolimab at 0.01 to 10 mg/kg every 2 weeks.

On this clone: What it binds is unknown.

In germline, CDR1 is MNHEY, CDR2 SMNVEV (reference sequence). The CDR3 has 13 residues. V was trimmed by 4 bases and J by 3 bases, leaving 10 bases between them. TCRdb's copy holds only in-frame clones and misses some; the assay was immunoSEQ multiplex PCR. The sample yields around 70,000 clones, under 95% seen once. General study points: CD4+ and CD8+ blood T cells expanded clonally by week 6 at 0.1 to 3.0 mg/kg. Patients with a partial response at 0.1-3.0 mg/kg had among the lowest clonal expansion.

The V gene is TRBV27, the J gene TRBJ2-7, with D perhaps matching TRBD2 (5 bases). The sample was CD4+ or CD8+ T cells sorted from blood, taken in a trial of the OX40 agonist ivuxolimab. The TCR originated in an adult with an advanced solid tumor such as melanoma, head and neck, liver or kidney cancer. The CDR3 DNA reads TGTGCCAGCAGTTACTCGGGAATCTACGAGCAGTACTTC. Protein: CASSYSGIYEQYF.